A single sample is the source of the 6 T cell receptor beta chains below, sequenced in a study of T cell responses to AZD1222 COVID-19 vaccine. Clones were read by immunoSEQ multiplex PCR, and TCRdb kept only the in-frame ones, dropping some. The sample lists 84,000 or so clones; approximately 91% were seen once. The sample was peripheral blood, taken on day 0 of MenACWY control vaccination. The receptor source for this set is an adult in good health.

CDR3 protein: CAWSVFGELFF. CDR3 coding DNA: TGTGCCTGGAGTGTCTTCGGGGAGCTGTTTTTT. The chain recombines TRBV30 with TRBJ2-2; no clear D gene. The CDR3 extends over 11 amino acids. The V end lost 0 bases, the J end lost 7 bases, and 3 bases lay between the germline ends. Per germline, CDR1 GTSNPN and CDR2 SVGIG (reference sequence).

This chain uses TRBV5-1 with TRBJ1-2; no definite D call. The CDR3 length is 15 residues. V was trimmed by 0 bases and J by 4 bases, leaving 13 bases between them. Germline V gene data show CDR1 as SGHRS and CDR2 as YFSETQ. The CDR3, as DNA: TGCGCCAGCAGCTTGGAGGCCTTCTTAGGCTATGGCTACACCTTC. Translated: CASSLEAFLGYGYTF.

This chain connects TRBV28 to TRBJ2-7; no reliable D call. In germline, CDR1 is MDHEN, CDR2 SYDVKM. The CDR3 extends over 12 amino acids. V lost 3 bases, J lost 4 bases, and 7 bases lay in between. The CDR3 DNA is TGTGCCAGCAGTTTCGGCTCTTACGAGCAGTACTTC. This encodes CASSFGSYEQYF.

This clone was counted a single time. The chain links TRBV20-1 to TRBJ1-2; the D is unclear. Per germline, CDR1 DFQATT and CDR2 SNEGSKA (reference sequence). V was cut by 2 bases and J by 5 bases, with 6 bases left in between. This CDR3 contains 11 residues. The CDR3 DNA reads TGCAGTGCTAGACAGGTATATGGCTACACCTTC. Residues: CSARQVYGYTF.

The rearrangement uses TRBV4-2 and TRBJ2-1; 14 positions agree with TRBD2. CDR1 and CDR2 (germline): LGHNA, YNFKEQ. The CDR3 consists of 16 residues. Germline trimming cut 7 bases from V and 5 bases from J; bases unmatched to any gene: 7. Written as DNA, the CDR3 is TGTGCCAGCACCCGGACTAGCGGGGGGCGAAACAATGAGCAGTTCTTC. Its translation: CASTRTSGGRNNEQFF.

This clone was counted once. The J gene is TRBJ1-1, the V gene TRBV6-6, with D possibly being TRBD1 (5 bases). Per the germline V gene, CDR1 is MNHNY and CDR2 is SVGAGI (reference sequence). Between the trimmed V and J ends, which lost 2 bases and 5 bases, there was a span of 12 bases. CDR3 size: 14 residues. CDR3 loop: CASSYAGIGTEAFF. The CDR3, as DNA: TGTGCCAGCAGTTACGCAGGGATCGGAACTGAAGCTTTCTTT.